This T cell receptor beta chain was documented in a study of blood T cell repertoires in COVID-19. Overall study: COVID-19 samples from acute and convalescent phases originated in the United States, Italy and Spain.

As handled by the study authors: Amplification of reference gene primers was used by the study to estimate nucleated cell counts. The repertoire was sequenced with immunoSEQ multiplex PCR; TCRdb's copy has only in-frame clones and lacks some. V, J and clone size were drawn from that table, and D and trimming were deduced from the DNA. The sample has 90,000 to 110,000 clones, about four fifths seen once; the top ten hold roughly 10%. This clonotype was sampled from a woman in her seventies with acute or convalescent COVID-19. The sample comprised peripheral blood.

The CDR3 here is CASSRGANEQYF. In DNA form, the CDR3 reads TGTGCCAGCAGTCGGGGGGCCAACGAGCAGTACTTC. The rearrangement uses TRBV6-2 or TRBV6-3 and TRBJ2-7, with a weak D call TRBD2 (7 bases). V was trimmed by 5 bases and J by 5 bases, leaving 10 bases between them. The CDR3 spans 12 residues. Germline V gives CDR1 MNHEY, CDR2 SVGEGT.